The TCR beta chain described here comes from a study of CXCR3-negative and CXCR3-positive naive CD8 T cells. Study details: Per library, roughly 1.6 +/- 0.3 million reads; some 140 million TRB reads overall.

Germline values: CDR1 KGHDR, CDR2 SFDVKD. This CDR3 comprises 14 residues. UMI labels and 5' RACE were used to prepare the TRB cDNA libraries. Using the 5' RACE reads, TCRdb records one entry per CDR3 protein without DNA. The sample data list over 70,000 distinct CDR3 sequences. Comments on this clonotype: Its cognate antigen is unknown.

Study-level findings and limits: Diversity ran similarly high across both naive subsets but far lower in memory CD8+ cells. More hydrophobic TRB CDR3s were found in CXCR3-positive naive cells than in CXCR3-negative naive cells.

Naive CD8+ T cells had a CD45RO-CCR7+CD27+CD95- phenotype. Sample: naive CXCR3+ CD8+ T cells from blood. Subset noted: CD45RO-CCR7+CD27+CD95- naive CD8+ T cells expressing CXCR3 (TNR3+). The TCR sequence derives from a human donor in good health. Some clones in this sample may be carry-over from other donors' samples. The chain joins TRBV24-1 to TRBJ2-6. This CDR3 reads CATSDFSGANVLTF.